The sequence of this T cell receptor beta chain was determined in a study of T-cell reconstitution after alpha-beta-depleted transplantation in children. Germline CDR1 and CDR2: MNHEY and SVGAGI. V was clipped by 4 bases and J by 1 base, with 14 bases between them. CDR3 length: 16 amino acids. TCRbeta library construction was performed incorporating unique molecular identifiers. TCRdb re-derived calls from the PCR reads in MiXCR, one entry per CDR3 protein. The sample has approximately 1,000,000 distinct CDR3 sequences, about 29% seen once. The clonotype was recovered from a boy under two years old who had a stem cell transplant for SCID, so the T cells may come from the graft donor. The sequences come from PBMCs, mostly from graft donor cells, collected 360 days after TCRalphabeta/CD19-depleted stem cell transplant. V gene TRBV6-5 combines with J gene TRBJ1-5; D is possibly TRBD1 (5 bases). This chain's CDR3 is CASSSTGGGSNQPQHF. CDR3 in DNA: TGTGCCAGCAGTTCCACCGGGGGGGGAAGCAATCAGCCCCAGCATTTT.